This is a list of T cell receptor beta chains from one sample in a study of T cell responses to AZD1222 COVID-19 vaccine. Assay used: immunoSEQ multiplex PCR; TCRdb lists only in-frame clones, some missing. This table has approximately 68,000 clones, around 86% appearing once. This sample comprised peripheral blood, obtained on day 0 of AZD1222 vaccination. The origin of the receptors is an adult in good health. CDR3s include the opening cysteine and the closing phenylalanine or tryptophan. Fields, in order: clone size, D gene, J gene, V gene, CDR3 DNA, CDR3 protein. D genes are given only for firm matches. Size is omitted from some rows. Given values are once, few, many or a class for expanded clones.

NA,TRBD1,TRBJ2-5,TRBV6-5,TGTGCCAGCCAATCGACAGGGGCGAGGGAGACCCAGTACTTC,CASQSTGARETQYF
NA,NA,TRBJ1-1,TRBV11-1,TGTGCCAGCAGCGCCGAATTGAACACTGAAGCTTTCTTT,CASSAELNTEAFF
few,NA,TRBJ2-7,TRBV7-2,TGTGCCAGCAGCTTGTTGGGACCGTCATCCAACGAGCAGTACTTC,CASSLLGPSSNEQYF
NA,NA,TRBJ1-6,TRBV6-5,TGTGCCAGCAGCCCAGGGGATTCTAGCTCACCCCTCCACTTT,CASSPGDSSSPLHF
NA,TRBD2,TRBJ2-7,TRBV6-1,TGTGCCAGTTGCGGGGGGAATTACTACGAGCAGTACTTC,CASCGGNYYEQYF
NA,TRBD1,TRBJ2-5,TRBV7-2,TGTGCCAGCAGCTTACTAGGACAGGGAAGGACCCAGTACTTC,CASSLLGQGRTQYF
NA,NA,TRBJ1-4,TRBV6-5,TGTGCCAGCAGTGACTCCCGGGATCAACTGTTTTTT,CASSDSRDQLFF
NA,NA,TRBJ1-5,TRBV9,TGTGCCAGCAGCGTAGAAAAGGGTTTGGGCAATCAGCCCCAGCATTTT,CASSVEKGLGNQPQHF
NA,NA,TRBJ2-7,TRBV4-1,TGCGCCAGCAGCCCCCTAGGTTTGAGCTACGAGCAGTACTTC,CASSPLGLSYEQYF
NA,NA,TRBJ2-7,TRBV7-2,TGTGCCAGCAGCCGGGGCGCCCCTCTCGAGCAGTACTTC,CASSRGAPLEQYF
NA,NA,TRBJ1-2,TRBV29-1,TGCAGCGTTCCGTCCGGGCGGGGCTACACCTTC,CSVPSGRGYTF
NA,NA,TRBJ2-7,TRBV18,TGTGCCAGCTCACCTAGGGCGAGCTACGAGCAGTACTTC,CASSPRASYEQYF
NA,TRBD2,TRBJ2-7,TRBV30,TGTGCCTGGAGGAGCGGGACCCTAGAGCAGTACTTC,CAWRSGTLEQYF
NA,TRBD2,TRBJ2-4,TRBV19,TGTGCCAGTAGTATTGGGTGGCGGGGGGGTGTGGCCAAAAACATTCAGTACTTC,CASSIGWRGGVAKNIQYF
NA,TRBD2,TRBJ2-1,TRBV5-4,TGTGCCAGCAGCTCAAGGACTAGCGGGGGGCGCAATGAGCAGTTCTTC,CASSSRTSGGRNEQFF
NA,NA,TRBJ1-4,TRBV25-1,TGTGCCAGCAGTGAATGGGAGGGAACGGGAGTAGATGAAAAACTGTTTTTT,CASSEWEGTGVDEKLFF
NA,NA,TRBJ1-1,TRBV19,TGTGCCAGTAGCCTCTCCTGGGGGCAGGCCTACACTGAAGCTTTCTTT,CASSLSWGQAYTEAFF
once,NA,TRBJ2-2,TRBV6-5,TGTGCCAGCACTCGAGATTCCGGGGAGCTGTTTTTT,CASTRDSGELFF
NA,NA,TRBJ1-1,TRBV6-1,TGTGCCAGCAGTGAAGTTCACACTGAAGCTTTCTTT,CASSEVHTEAFF
NA,NA,TRBJ2-7,TRBV29-1,TGCAGCGTTCCGGGTCCGTGGGGCGAGCAGTACTTC,CSVPGPWGEQYF
NA,NA,TRBJ2-1,TRBV6-2/TRBV6-3,TGTGCCAGCAGTGAGGGGAGCTCCTACAATGAGCAGTTCTTC,CASSEGSSYNEQFF
NA,NA,TRBJ1-1,TRBV25-1,TGTGCCAGCAGTGAAAATGGAGGTCAGGAAGAAGCTTTCTTT,CASSENGGQEEAFF
NA,NA,TRBJ2-4,TRBV7-2,TGTGCCAGCAGCTCCTCTCAGTCCTGGGACATTCAGTACTTC,CASSSSQSWDIQYF
NA,NA,TRBJ1-1,TRBV7-8,TGTGCCAGCAGCTTTAGGGCGGCGAACACTGAAGCTTTCTTT,CASSFRAANTEAFF
NA,NA,TRBJ1-1,TRBV30,TGTGCCCTGACAGGGAACACTGAAGCTTTCTTT,CALTGNTEAFF
NA,NA,TRBJ1-1,TRBV19,TGTGCCAGTAGTATTGATACGGGACGCCTCTTAGACACTGAAGCTTTCTTT,CASSIDTGRLLDTEAFF
NA,NA,TRBJ2-7,TRBV28,TGTGCCAGCAGTTCGCTCAAATCTCCGACCTACGAGCAGTACTTC,CASSSLKSPTYEQYF
few,NA,TRBJ1-5,TRBV19,TGTGCCAGTAGTAATTACGAGGGAGGAGATAGCAATCAGCCCCAGCATTTT,CASSNYEGGDSNQPQHF
NA,TRBD1,TRBJ1-3,TRBV2,TGTGCCAGCAGGTCGGACAGGGGCTACGGAAACACCATATATTTT,CASRSDRGYGNTIYF
NA,NA,TRBJ2-1,TRBV27,TGTGCCAGCAGTCGAGACAATGAGCAGTTCTTC,CASSRDNEQFF
NA,NA,TRBJ1-2,TRBV3-1/TRBV3-2,TGTGCTAGCAGCCAGCAAGGTGCCGGGGTCTATGGCTACACCTTC,CASSQQGAGVYGYTF
NA,NA,TRBJ2-1,TRBV6-2/TRBV6-3,TGTGCCAGCAGTTACTTCGCAGACGCCAATGAGCAGTTCTTC,CASSYFADANEQFF
NA,TRBD2,TRBJ2-1,TRBV5-1,TGCGCCAGCAGCCCGATAGCGGGGAGCTCCTACAATGAGCAGTTCTTC,CASSPIAGSSYNEQFF
NA,NA,TRBJ1-2,TRBV2,TGTGCCAGCAGTGTGATCCTGGTCCGGAGGGCCCTAAAAGGCTACACCTTC,CASSVILVRRALKGYTF
NA,TRBD1,TRBJ1-2,TRBV12-5,TGTGCTAGTGGCCGGACGACAGGGGGCTACACCTTC,CASGRTTGGYTF
NA,NA,TRBJ2-7,TRBV6-5,TGTGCCAGCATGGAGACTAGGGTCTACGAGCAGTACTTC,CASMETRVYEQYF
NA,TRBD1,TRBJ2-7,TRBV29-1,TGCAGCGTTGAAGAAGGGCGAGGGGGCCACGAGCAGTACTTC,CSVEEGRGGHEQYF
NA,NA,TRBJ2-1,TRBV5-1,TGCGCCAGCAGCTTGGATGGGGGCCTATACAATGAGCAGTTCTTC,CASSLDGGLYNEQFF
NA,NA,TRBJ1-5,TRBV6-5,TGTGCCAGCAGTCCATACTCGGACGGGGGAAGGCCCCAGCATTTT,CASSPYSDGGRPQHF
NA,NA,TRBJ1-2,TRBV7-2,TGTGCCAGCAGCCTCCAACAGGGATCCTATGGCTACACCTTC,CASSLQQGSYGYTF
NA,NA,TRBJ1-6,TRBV7-6,TGTGCCAGCAGCTTACGGGGGGGCATCTATAATTCACCCCTCCACTTT,CASSLRGGIYNSPLHF
once,TRBD1,TRBJ1-2,TRBV2,TGTGCCAGCAGTCGATTAAACAGGGGGGTGCGCTACACCTTC,CASSRLNRGVRYTF
NA,TRBD1,TRBJ1-3,TRBV7-2,TGTGCCAGCAGCGTATGGGACAGGGGATTCGGAAACACCATATATTTT,CASSVWDRGFGNTIYF
NA,NA,TRBJ1-3,TRBV7-9,TGTGCCAGCAGCTTGGGGCAGGGGTTGTCCTCTGGAAACACCATATATTTT,CASSLGQGLSSGNTIYF
NA,NA,TRBJ2-1,TRBV5-1,TGCGCCAGCAGCTGGGGGGTTGTCACTGAGCAGTTCTTC,CASSWGVVTEQFF
NA,TRBD2,TRBJ2-7,TRBV4-1,TGCGCCAGCAGCCCCGAGCGGGGGCCCTCCTACGAGCAGTACTTC,CASSPERGPSYEQYF
NA,TRBD1,TRBJ1-5,TRBV19,TGTGCCAGTAGTAACCGGGACAGGGGCTTGATCCTATATAGCAATCAGCCCCAGCATTTT,CASSNRDRGLILYSNQPQHF
NA,NA,TRBJ1-2,TRBV30,TGTGCCTGGAGTGTAGGGCAGGACTATGGCTACACCTTC,CAWSVGQDYGYTF
NA,TRBD2,TRBJ2-3,TRBV30,TGTGCCTGGACTGGTCTAGCGGGGGGTTTAGATACGCAGTATTTT,CAWTGLAGGLDTQYF
NA,NA,TRBJ1-6,TRBV7-8,TGTGCCAGCAGCCCTAGACAGGAGTATTCACCCCTCCACTTT,CASSPRQEYSPLHF
once,NA,TRBJ2-2,TRBV3-1/TRBV3-2,TGTGCCAGCAGAAGGGACGGGGAGCTGTTTTTT,CASRRDGELFF
NA,NA,TRBJ1-1,TRBV29-1,TGCAGCGTTGTTCGGGGTAACACTGAAGCTTTCTTT,CSVVRGNTEAFF
few,NA,TRBJ2-7,TRBV30,TGTGCCTGGAGTGGGGGGCCCTCCTACGAGCAGTACTTC,CAWSGGPSYEQYF
NA,TRBD1,TRBJ1-2,TRBV30,TGTGCCTGGACAGGGGGCAACTATGGCTACACCTTC,CAWTGGNYGYTF